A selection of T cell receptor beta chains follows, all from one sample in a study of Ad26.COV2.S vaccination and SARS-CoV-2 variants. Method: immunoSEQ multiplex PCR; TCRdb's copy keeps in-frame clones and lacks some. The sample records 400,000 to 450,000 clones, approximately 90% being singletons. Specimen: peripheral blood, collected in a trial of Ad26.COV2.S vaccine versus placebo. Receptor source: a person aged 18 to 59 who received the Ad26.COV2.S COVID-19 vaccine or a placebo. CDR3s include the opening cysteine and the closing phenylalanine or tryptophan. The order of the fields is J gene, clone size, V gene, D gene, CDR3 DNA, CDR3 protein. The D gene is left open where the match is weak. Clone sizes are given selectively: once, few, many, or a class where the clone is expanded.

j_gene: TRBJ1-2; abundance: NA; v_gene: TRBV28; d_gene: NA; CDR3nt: TGTGCCAGCAGTTTATCAGGGGTCTATGGCTACACCTTC; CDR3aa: CASSLSGVYGYTF
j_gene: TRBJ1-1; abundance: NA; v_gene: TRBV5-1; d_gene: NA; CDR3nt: TGCGCCAGCAGCGGAACAGTTGGGGACACTGAAGCTTTCTTT; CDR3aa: CASSGTVGDTEAFF
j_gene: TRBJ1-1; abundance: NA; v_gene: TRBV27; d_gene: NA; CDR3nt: TGTGCCAGCAGTCCCAATGGAGAGCAGAACACTGAAGCTTTCTTT; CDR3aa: CASSPNGEQNTEAFF
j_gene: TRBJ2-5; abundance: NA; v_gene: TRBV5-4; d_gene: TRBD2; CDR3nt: TGTGCCAGCAGCCCCACGGGACTAGCGGGCCCCGTAGGGGAAGAGACCCAGTACTTC; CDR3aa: CASSPTGLAGPVGEETQYF
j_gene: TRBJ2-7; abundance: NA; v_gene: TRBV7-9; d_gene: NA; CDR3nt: TGTGCCAGCAGCTTAGCGCAAGGGTTCGAGCAGTACTTC; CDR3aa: CASSLAQGFEQYF
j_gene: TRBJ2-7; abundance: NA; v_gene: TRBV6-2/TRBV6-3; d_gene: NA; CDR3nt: TGTGCCAGCAGTTACCCGCCCGCAGCAGGGCCTCCCTACGAGCAGTACTTC; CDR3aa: CASSYPPAAGPPYEQYF
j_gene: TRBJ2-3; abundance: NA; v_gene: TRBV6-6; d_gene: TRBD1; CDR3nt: TGTGCCAGTTCACAGGGGACAGATACGCAGTATTTT; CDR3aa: CASSQGTDTQYF
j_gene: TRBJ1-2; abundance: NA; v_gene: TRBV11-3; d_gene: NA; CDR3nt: TGTGCCAGCAGCTTATCAGGGAACTATGGCTACACCTTC; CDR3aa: CASSLSGNYGYTF
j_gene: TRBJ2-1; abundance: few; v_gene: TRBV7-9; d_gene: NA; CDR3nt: TGTGCCAGCAGCTTAGCGGTAAATGAGCAGTTCTTC; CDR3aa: CASSLAVNEQFF
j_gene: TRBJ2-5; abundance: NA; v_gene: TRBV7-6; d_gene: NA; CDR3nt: TGTGCCAGCAGCCCTGGGGGGCGAGAGACCCAGTACTTC; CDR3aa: CASSPGGRETQYF
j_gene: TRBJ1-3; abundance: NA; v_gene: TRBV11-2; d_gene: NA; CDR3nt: TGTGCCAGCAGCTACGTGGACACCATATATTTT; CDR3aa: CASSYVDTIYF
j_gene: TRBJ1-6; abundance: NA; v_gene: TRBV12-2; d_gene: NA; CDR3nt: TGTGCAAGTCGCGGAAATTTCGGGACGGAGAATAATTCACCCCTCCACTTT; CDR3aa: CASRGNFGTENNSPLHF
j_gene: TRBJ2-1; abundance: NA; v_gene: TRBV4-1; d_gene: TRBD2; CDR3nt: TGCGCCAGCAGCCTTGGACCGGGACTAGCGGGAGGGAATGAGCAGTTCTTC; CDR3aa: CASSLGPGLAGGNEQFF
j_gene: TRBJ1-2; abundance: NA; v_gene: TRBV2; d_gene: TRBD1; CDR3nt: TGTGCCAGCAGTGCGGGACAGGGGGAGAAAGGCTACACCTTC; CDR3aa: CASSAGQGEKGYTF